Below are 12 T cell receptor beta chains sequenced from a single sample in a study of regulatory T cells in long-lasting Graves disease. According to the study, TCR beta libraries were built with iRepertoire HTBI primers and CDR3-region Arm-PCR. TCRdb called the multiplex PCR reads again in MiXCR, with one record for every CDR3 protein. The data show approximately 490,000 distinct CDR3 sequences, about 17% seen once. Time point of the sample: newly diagnosed GD, antithyroid drugs for less than 3 months. Extracted RNA from PBMCs served as the source of the TCR library. This sample was shared with a second study, whose subject was T cells in Graves' hyperthyroidism and ophthalmopathy.

The sample in question was peripheral blood mononuclear cells (PBMCs), obtained at new diagnosis, from a patient treated with antithyroid drugs. These receptors were obtained from a man aged 40-49 years with Graves disease.

To note about this clonotype: A much more abundant neighbour one base away suggests this may be a read error. The chain recombines TRBV28 with TRBJ2-7; D is ambiguous. This CDR3 spans 13 amino acids. Trimming shortened V by 4 bases and J by 5 bases, and 12 bases separated the two germline ends. Germline-derived CDR1 and CDR2 are MDHEN and SYDVKM. The CDR3 DNA sequence: TGTGCCAGCAGTTCCCTCCTGAAGGACGAGCAGTACTTC. Its translation: CASSSLLKDEQYF.

As regards this clonotype: This may be a read error, as it is one base from a much larger clone. The chain employs TRBV15 and TRBJ2-7; no definite D call. In germline, CDR1 is LNHNV, CDR2 YYDKDF (reference sequence). The CDR3 extends over 11 amino acids. CDR3 nucleotide sequence: TGTGCCACCGGCAGAGACGGCGAGCAGTACTTC. As protein: CATGRDGEQYF.

V gene TRBV29-1 combines with J gene TRBJ2-1, with TRBD2 as a possible D gene (6 bases). Germline-derived CDR1 and CDR2 are SQVTM and ANQGSEA. Trimming stripped 2 bases from V and 3 bases from J, with 17 bases between. The CDR3 is made up of 16 amino acids. The DNA for the CDR3 is TGCAGCGTTGAAAGCCAACTAGCCCGAAACTACAATGAGCAGTTCTTC. Protein sequence: CSVESQLARNYNEQFF.

This clonotype was counted ten times or more. This chain uses TRBV28 with TRBJ2-7, with 8 bases fitting TRBD1. J gave up 7 bases and V 7 bases, and 15 bases lay outside the gene matches. The CDR3 has 15 residues. The germline CDR1 and CDR2 sequences are MDHEN and SYDVKM. DNA for the CDR3: TGTGCCAGCATCCATGGGACAGGAAGTCTACGGGAGCAGTACTTC. Translating gives CASIHGTGSLREQYF.

The rearrangement uses TRBV5-6 and TRBJ1-5; 8 nucleotides line up with TRBD1. Germline CDR1 and CDR2: SGHDT and YYEEEE. Losses at the gene ends were 0 bases for V and 3 bases for J; bases not matched to a gene: 5. CDR3 length equals 16 residues. CDR3 DNA: TGTGCCAGCAGCTTGGGGGACAGGAGGGACAATCAGCCCCAGCATTTT. Residues: CASSLGDRRDNQPQHF.

A word on this clonotype: A far larger clone is only one base removed, so a read error is likely. The chain combines TRBV5-1 with TRBJ2-3; 8 bases map to TRBD1. The DNA matches TRBJ2-1 better at its end, which makes the J call doubtful. The CDR3 length is 14 residues. Germline V gene sequence: CDR1 SGHRS, CDR2 YFSETQ. The CDR3 sequence is CASRPGQVRHKQFF. The CDR3 nucleotides are TGCGCCAGCCGGCCGGGACAGGTGAGGCATAAGCAGTTCTTC.

The table lists this clonotype with many counts. This sequence joins TRBV28 and TRBJ2-3; 11 bases are a match to TRBD2. The CDR3 covers 14 residues. Germline CDR1 MDHEN, CDR2 SYDVKM. Trimming removed 6 bases from V and 5 bases from J; junction bases left unmatched: 4. The CDR3 region has the DNA TGTGCCAGCAGAACTAGCGGGAGTAAAGATACGCAGTATTTT. Translation: CASRTSGSKDTQYF.

The chain is built from TRBV7-9 and TRBJ2-1; TRBD1 matches 10 bases. The junction had 4 bases not matched to a gene; V was cut back by 5 bases and J by 6 bases. The CDR3 is made up of 14 amino acids. Germline CDR1 is SEHNR and CDR2 is FQNEAQ (reference sequence). CDR3 sequence (DNA): TGTGCCAGCAGCCAGGGACAGGGGATCAATGAGCAGTTCTTC. Protein: CASSQGQGINEQFF.

The CDR3 nucleotides are TGCGCCAGCAGCAAACCAGACAGGGGATCCTACGAGCAGTACTTC. The encoded protein is CASSKPDRGSYEQYF. The chain couples TRBV5-1 to TRBJ2-7; TRBD1 matches at 8 bases. Germline lookup yields CDR1 SGHRS and CDR2 YFSETQ. J gave up 1 base and V 4 bases, and 7 bases lay outside the gene matches. The CDR3 runs to 15 residues.

The table lists this clonotype with many counts. The chain is built from TRBV2 and TRBJ2-5, with a possible D match to TRBD1 (6 bases). V was pared by 3 bases and J by 5 bases, with 13 bases between. From germline, CDR1 is SNHLY and CDR2 FYNNEI. The CDR3 is 14 amino acids. DNA for the CDR3: TGTGCCAGCAGTGAGAGACAGGTCTGGGAGACCCAGTACTTC. Translated: CASSERQVWETQYF.

The table lists this clonotype with many counts. An end of the junction does not agree with germline; a read error may underlie this. The rearrangement links TRBV12-3 or TRBV12-4 to TRBJ2-1; TRBD2 matches 8 bases. The CDR3 length is 14 residues. CDR3 sequence (DNA): TGTGCCAGCAGCTTAGCGGGGTCTGGCAATGAGCAGTTCTTC. Translation: CASSLAGSGNEQFF.

Many counts were recorded for this clonotype. V gene TRBV2 combines with J gene TRBJ1-1, with a weak D call TRBD1 (5 bases). This CDR3 is built from 14 residues. CDR1 is SNHLY, CDR2 FYNNEI, per germline. V was shortened by 5 bases and J by 5 bases, with 15 bases between the two germline ends. The CDR3 loop reads CASSPRDWGTEAFF. In DNA, the CDR3 is TGTGCCAGCAGTCCCCGGGATTGGGGGACTGAAGCTTTCTTT.